Listed here are 27 T cell receptor beta chains from one sample, sequenced in a study of blood T cell repertoires in COVID-19. Using immunoSEQ multiplex PCR, the repertoire was profiled, and TCRdb retains in-frame clones only, with some absent. Of about 21,000 clones in the sample, over 75% are singletons; the top ten hold around 59%. Sequenced input: peripheral blood. Every receptor here comes from a man older than 75 with acute or convalescent COVID-19.

The rearrangement uses TRBV6-1 and TRBJ1-2; no firm D call. V shed 1 base and J shed 4 bases, with 7 bases lying between them. The length of the CDR3 is 13 residues. In germline, CDR1 is MNHNS, CDR2 SASEGT. The CDR3 loop reads CASSEGSTYGYTF. The CDR3 DNA reads TGTGCCAGCAGTGAAGGTAGTACCTATGGCTACACCTTC.

This chain joins TRBV7-9 and TRBJ2-1, with 7 bases that match TRBD1. The V gene end was trimmed by 4 bases and the J gene end by 5 bases; junction bases not matched to a gene: 11. CDR3 length equals 16 residues. The germline CDR1 and CDR2 sequences are SEHNR and FQNEAQ (reference sequence). The CDR3 spells CASSSLLTGTDNEQFF. The CDR3, as DNA: TGTGCCAGCAGCTCCTTACTTACCGGGACAGACAATGAGCAGTTCTTC. Looking up the rest from reference TRBV7-9 and TRBJ2-1 gives the full variable domain: DTGVSQNPRHKITKRGQNVTFRCDPISEHNRLYWYRQTLGQGPEFLTYFQNEAQLEKSRLLSDRFSAERPKGSFSTLEIQRTEQGDSAMYLCASSSLLTGTDNEQFFGPGTRLTVL.

The V call is TRBV2, the J call TRBJ1-5; 7 bases map to TRBD1. The CDR3 has 15 residues. The germline CDR1 and CDR2 sequences are SNHLY and FYNNEI. J gave up 7 bases and V 6 bases, and 12 bases lay outside the gene matches. In DNA, the CDR3 is TGTGCCAGCAGCCCCAACAGGGGAAGTATCCAGCCCCAGCATTTT. Its protein is CASSPNRGSIQPQHF.

This clone was observed a handful of times. The V and J genes are TRBV7-9 and TRBJ1-1; D remains unclear. Trimming pared 5 bases from V and 2 bases from J, leaving 21 bases between. The CDR3 extends over 17 amino acids. Germline V gene data show CDR1 as SEHNR and CDR2 as FQNEAQ (reference sequence). The CDR3 sequence: CASSPPRRGKVNTEAFF. CDR3 sequence (DNA): TGTGCCAGCAGCCCTCCACGTCGGGGAAAGGTAAACACTGAAGCTTTCTTT. The variable domain in full, completed from reference TRBV7-9 and TRBJ1-1, reads DTGVSQNPRHKITKRGQNVTFRCDPISEHNRLYWYRQTLGQGPEFLTYFQNEAQLEKSRLLSDRFSAERPKGSFSTLEIQRTEQGDSAMYLCASSPPRRGKVNTEAFFGQGTRLTVV.

This rearrangement joins TRBV19 to TRBJ2-7; 8 bases agree with TRBD1. CDR3 length: 17 residues. Germline V lookup: CDR1 LNHDA, CDR2 SQIVND (reference sequence). V lost 1 base to trimming and J lost 3 bases; unmatched junction nucleotides: 11. The CDR3 region has the DNA TGTGCCAGTAGTATAGGGGGGCCCGGGACAGGTAACTACGAGCAGTACTTC. This codes for CASSIGGPGTGNYEQYF.

This clone was counted between two and nine times. The chain is built from TRBV19 and TRBJ1-1; 8 nucleotides line up with TRBD1. From germline, CDR1 is LNHDA and CDR2 SQIVND (reference sequence). V was clipped by 7 bases and J by 4 bases; unmatched bases: 14. This CDR3 spans 16 amino acids. In nucleotides, the CDR3 is TGTGCCAGTAATCCCCGGTCAGGGGGCGCGTTCACTGAAGCTTTCTTT. It encodes CASNPRSGGAFTEAFF.

This chain connects TRBV18 to TRBJ1-2; D is undetermined. CDR3 length: 12 residues. Trimming shortened V by 4 bases and J by 8 bases, and 11 bases separated the two germline ends. CDR1 is KGHSH, CDR2 LQKENI, per germline. CDR3 sequence (DNA): TGTGCCAGCTCACAGCAGACAATGGGCTACACCTTC. Its protein product is CASSQQTMGYTF. Combining the CDR3 with reference TRBV18 and TRBJ1-2 gives the whole variable domain NAGVMQNPRHLVRRRGQEARLRCSPMKGHSHVYWYRQLPEEGLKFMVYLQKENIIDESGMPKERFSAEFPKEGPSILRIQQVVRGDSAAYFCASSQQTMGYTFGSGTRLTVV.

This sequence joins TRBV2 and TRBJ1-5, with a weak D call TRBD1 (6 bases). The germline V and J ends were trimmed by 9 bases and 5 bases, with 11 bases remaining between them. Per germline, CDR1 SNHLY and CDR2 FYNNEI. CDR3 size: 12 residues. This CDR3 reads CASGQYDQPQHF. As DNA, the CDR3 is TGTGCCAGTGGACAGTACGATCAGCCCCAGCATTTT.

The chain links TRBV29-1 to TRBJ1-1, with D maybe TRBD1 (6 bases). Trimming stripped 4 bases from V and 3 bases from J, with 18 bases between. The CDR3 runs to 15 residues. CDR1 and CDR2 (germline): SQVTM, ANQGSEA. The CDR3 reads CSVVTTGTLYTEAFF. The CDR3 bases are TGCAGCGTTGTGACTACAGGGACACTATACACTGAAGCTTTCTTT.

The chain carries TRBV7-9 and TRBJ1-1; weak D call: TRBD1 (5 bases). The CDR3 spans 13 residues. V lost 5 bases, J lost 0 bases, and 7 bases lay in between. Per germline, CDR1 SEHNR and CDR2 FQNEAQ (reference sequence). The CDR3 sequence: CASSLTVNTEAFF. CDR3 DNA: TGTGCCAGCAGCCTGACAGTGAACACTGAAGCTTTCTTT.

This clone was seen a few times. The chain has TRBV10-3 and TRBJ1-3; D not certain. The V end was cut by 5 bases, the J end by 3 bases, with 11 bases between. The CDR3 covers 14 residues. Germline V gene lookup returns CDR1 ENHRY and CDR2 SYGVKD. The CDR3 region is CAISTGNYGNTIYF. CDR3 coding DNA: TGTGCCATCAGTACGGGGAATTATGGAAACACCATATATTTT.

This clone was detected once. CDR3 amino acids: CASSLTGSDLLSYTF. The DNA of the CDR3 is TGTGCCAGCAGCTTAACAGGATCAGACCTTCTGAGCTACACCTTC. The V and J genes are TRBV7-2 and TRBJ1-2; possibly TRBD1 for D (5 bases). Germline CDR1 is SGHTA and CDR2 is FQGNSA. Between the trimmed V and J ends, which lost 2 bases and 9 bases, there was a span of 19 bases. The CDR3 length is 15 residues.

V usage is TRBV27 and J usage is TRBJ1-6; 9 bases fit TRBD1. This CDR3 comprises 15 residues. Germline loops: CDR1 MNHEY, CDR2 SMNVEV (reference sequence). With V trimmed by 4 bases and J by 9 bases, 7 bases remained unmatched. CDR3: CASSSSGQGFSPLHF. For the CDR3, the DNA is TGTGCCAGCAGTTCCTCGGGACAGGGTTTTTCACCCCTCCACTTT.

V usage is TRBV6-6 and J usage is TRBJ2-7; the match to TRBD1 covers 9 bases. This CDR3 is built from 15 residues. CDR1 and CDR2 from the germline V gene are MNHNY and SVGAGI (reference sequence). V lost 2 bases to trimming and J lost 5 bases; unmatched junction nucleotides: 7. The CDR3: CASSYRSGQGHEQYF. The CDR3 DNA reads TGTGCCAGCAGTTACCGCTCGGGACAGGGCCACGAGCAGTACTTC.

The chain employs TRBV6-4 and TRBJ1-5; D gene unclear. V lost 3 bases to trimming and J lost 3 bases, with 9 bases between them. The germline CDR1 and CDR2 sequences are MRHNA and SNTAGT. The length of the CDR3 is 14 residues. CDR3 in amino acids: CASSEGRLNQPQHF. For the CDR3, the DNA is TGTGCCAGCAGTGAAGGTAGACTCAATCAGCCCCAGCATTTT.

The chain uses TRBV30 and TRBJ1-3; 7 bases are a match to TRBD1. Germline values: CDR1 GTSNPN, CDR2 SVGIG (reference sequence). V trimming: 8 bases; J trimming: 0 bases; junction bases outside the gene matches: 4. This CDR3 is built from 13 residues. The CDR3 DNA sequence: TGTGCCGCAAACAGGGGCTCTGGAAACACCATATATTTT. This encodes CAANRGSGNTIYF. The full variable domain, with the rest looked up from reference TRBV30 and TRBJ1-3, is SQTIHQWPATLVQPVGSPLSLECTVEGTSNPNLYWYRQAAGRGLQLLFYSVGIGQISSEVPQNLSASRPQDRQFILSSKKLLLSDSGFYLCAANRGSGNTIYFGEGSWLTVV.

This sequence joins TRBV5-6 and TRBJ2-1; D gene uncertain. Trimming took 4 bases from V and 8 from J, leaving 16 bases between them. Germline CDR1 is SGHDT and CDR2 is YYEEEE. The CDR3 length is 14 residues. The CDR3 DNA follows: TGTGCCAGCAGCCTGGGCCCCCCGAGCGATGAGCAGTTCTTC. It is translated as CASSLGPPSDEQFF.

The chain carries TRBV7-3 and TRBJ1-3; 7 nucleotides line up with TRBD1. Germline-derived CDR1 and CDR2 are SGHTA and FQGTGA. The CDR3 runs 15 residues. V gave up 5 bases and J gave up 2 bases; unmatched junction bases: 6. The CDR3 DNA is TGTGCCAGCAGCCCCCAGGGGACAGCTGGAAACACCATATATTTT. Translated: CASSPQGTAGNTIYF.

V and J are TRBV28 and TRBJ2-7; 8 bases agree with TRBD1. Trimming took 5 bases from V and 2 from J; bases not matched to a gene: 5. This CDR3 comprises 14 residues. Germline CDR1 reads MDHEN; CDR2 reads SYDVKM. CDR3 region: CASSVDRGAYEQYF. For the CDR3, the DNA is TGTGCCAGCAGTGTAGACAGGGGCGCCTACGAGCAGTACTTC.

This sequence joins TRBV7-2 and TRBJ1-6; 8 bases agree with TRBD1. Looked up from germline, CDR1 is SGHTA and CDR2 is FQGNSA. V dropped 6 bases and J dropped 9; count of bases not matched to a gene: 7. This CDR3 region has 14 residues. DNA of the CDR3: TGTGCCAGCAGGCAGACAGGGGAGGGTTCACCCCTCCACTTT. It translates to CASRQTGEGSPLHF.

V usage is TRBV18 and J usage is TRBJ1-4, with 10 nucleotides matching TRBD1. Germline CDR1 KGHSH, CDR2 LQKENI. This CDR3 has 15 residues. V dropped 4 bases and J dropped 5; count of bases not matched to a gene: 4. The CDR3 loop is CASSREGQGNEKLFF. CDR3 DNA sequence: TGTGCCAGCTCACGTGAGGGACAGGGGAATGAAAAACTGTTTTTT.

The chain employs TRBV30 and TRBJ1-5, with D possibly being TRBD1 (5 bases). The germline V gene encodes CDR1 GTSNPN and CDR2 SVGIG (reference sequence). This CDR3 is built from 14 residues. Between the trimmed V and J ends, which lost 3 bases and 6 bases, there was a span of 15 bases. CDR3 DNA sequence: TGTGCCTGGAGAGGGGCTCTAGGGTCTCAGCCCCAGCATTTT. Protein product: CAWRGALGSQPQHF.

V gene TRBV7-3 combines with J gene TRBJ2-1; D might be TRBD1 (5 bases). The V gene's germline CDR1 is SGHTA and CDR2 FQGTGA. The CDR3 length is 13 residues. The V and J ends lost 1 base and 10 bases respectively, with 11 bases between them. The CDR3 sequence: CASSLIRGWEQFF. CDR3 nucleotides: TGTGCCAGCAGCTTAATAAGGGGTTGGGAGCAGTTCTTC. The full variable domain, in which reference TRBV7-3 and TRBJ2-1 provide the parts outside the CDR3, is GAGVSQTPSNKVTEKGKYVELRCDPISGHTALYWYRQSLGQGPEFLIYFQGTGAADDSGLPNDRFFAVRPEGSVSTLKIQRTERGDSAVYLCASSLIRGWEQFFGPGTRLTVL.

The chain is built from TRBV15 and TRBJ2-6; D remains unclear. V lost 3 bases, J lost 1 base, and 7 bases lay in between. In germline, CDR1 is LNHNV, CDR2 YYDKDF (reference sequence). This CDR3 spans 15 amino acids. As DNA, the CDR3 is TGTGCCACCAGCAGCCGCAGTTCTGGGGCCAACGTCCTGACTTTC. Translated: CATSSRSSGANVLTF. Variable domain in full (rest from reference TRBV15 and TRBJ2-6): DAMVIQNPRYQVTQFGKPVTLSCSQTLNHNVMYWYQQKSSQAPKLLFHYYDKDFNNEADTPDNFQSRRPNTSFCFLDIRSPGLGDTAMYLCATSSRSSGANVLTFGAGSRLTVL.

Notes on this clone: Other DNA sequences in the sample encode the same CDR3. The chain is built from TRBV30 and TRBJ2-5, with D perhaps TRBD1 (5 bases). The CDR3 length is 14 residues. CDR1 and CDR2 from the germline V gene are GTSNPN and SVGIG (reference sequence). V was shortened by 1 base and J by 1 base, with 10 bases between the two germline ends. CDR3 residues: CAWSEGALQETQYF. The CDR3, as DNA: TGTGCCTGGAGTGAAGGGGCACTCCAAGAGACCCAGTACTTC.

This clone was observed a handful of times. The chain uses TRBV2 and TRBJ1-2; possible D gene TRBD1, 5 bases. From germline, CDR1 is SNHLY and CDR2 FYNNEI. There are 14 residues in the CDR3. Trimming stripped 7 bases from V and 4 bases from J, with 16 bases between. CDR3 DNA: TGTGCCAGCACCCGGGACGGGAGTGGCTATGGCTACACCTTC. Translation gives CASTRDGSGYGYTF.

The chain employs TRBV18 and TRBJ2-6; 8 nucleotides match TRBD1. Trimming at V came to 3 bases and at J to 0 bases, leaving 4 bases not matched to a gene. The germline V gene has CDR1 KGHSH and CDR2 LQKENI. CDR3 size: 17 residues. The CDR3 nucleotides are TGTGCCAGCTCACCGACAGGGGATCTCTCTGGGGCCAACGTCCTGACTTTC. It specifies CASSPTGDLSGANVLTF. The complete variable domain, with remaining parts taken from reference TRBV18 and TRBJ2-6, reads NAGVMQNPRHLVRRRGQEARLRCSPMKGHSHVYWYRQLPEEGLKFMVYLQKENIIDESGMPKERFSAEFPKEGPSILRIQQVVRGDSAAYFCASSPTGDLSGANVLTFGAGSRLTVL.